This TCR beta chain was identified in a study of lymphopenia after photon versus proton radiotherapy. Study observations and caveats: Under photons, naive T cells and diversity fell while effector/memory populations rose.

As regards this clone: As yet, its antigen is unknown.

TCRdb's table, derived via immunoSEQ multiplex PCR, lists solely in-frame clones and lacks some. The profile shows approximately 71,000 clones, under 95% of them singletons. The germline V gene encodes CDR1 KGHSH and CDR2 LQKENI. V was trimmed by 0 bases and J by 4 bases, leaving 13 bases between them. CDR3 length equals 16 residues. Source: peripheral blood, taken from a patient treated with photon-based radiotherapy. This clonotype was sampled from a woman in her 70s with pancreatic cancer. This chain joins TRBV18 and TRBJ1-3; D perhaps matches TRBD1 (5 bases). The CDR3, as DNA: TGTGCCAGCTCACCACCGGGGGGTTCTCTAGGAAACACCATATATTTT. It translates to CASSPPGGSLGNTIYF.